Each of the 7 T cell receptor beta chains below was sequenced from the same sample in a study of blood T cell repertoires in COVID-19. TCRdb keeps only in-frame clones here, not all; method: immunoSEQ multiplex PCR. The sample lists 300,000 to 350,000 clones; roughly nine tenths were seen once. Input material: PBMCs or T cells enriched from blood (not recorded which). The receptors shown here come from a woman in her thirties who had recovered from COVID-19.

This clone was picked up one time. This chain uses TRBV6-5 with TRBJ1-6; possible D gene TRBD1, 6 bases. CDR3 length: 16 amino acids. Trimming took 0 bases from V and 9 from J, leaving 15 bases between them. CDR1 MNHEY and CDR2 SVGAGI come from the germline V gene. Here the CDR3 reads CASSYSGQGLSSPLHF. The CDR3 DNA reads TGTGCCAGCAGTTACTCGGGTCAGGGGCTTAGTTCACCCCTCCACTTT.

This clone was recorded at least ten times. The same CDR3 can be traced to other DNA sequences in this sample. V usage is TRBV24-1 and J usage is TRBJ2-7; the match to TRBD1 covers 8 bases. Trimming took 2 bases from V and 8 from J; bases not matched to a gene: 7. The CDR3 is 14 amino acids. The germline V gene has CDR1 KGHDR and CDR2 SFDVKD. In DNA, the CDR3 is TGTGCCACCAGTGATTCCCAGACAGGGGCTAAGCAGTACTTC. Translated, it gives CATSDSQTGAKQYF.

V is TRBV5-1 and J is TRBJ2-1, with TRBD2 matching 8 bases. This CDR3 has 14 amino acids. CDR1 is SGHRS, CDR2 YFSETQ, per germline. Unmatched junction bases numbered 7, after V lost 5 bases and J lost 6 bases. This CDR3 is CASSRSGGSNEQFF. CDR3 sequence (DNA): TGCGCCAGCAGTCGGAGCGGGGGCTCCAATGAGCAGTTCTTC.

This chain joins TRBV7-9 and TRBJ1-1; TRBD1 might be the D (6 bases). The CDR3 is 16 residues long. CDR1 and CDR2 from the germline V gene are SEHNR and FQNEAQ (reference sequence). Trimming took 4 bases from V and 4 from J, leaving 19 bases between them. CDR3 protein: CASSSTRGSHSTEAFF. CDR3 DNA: TGTGCCAGCAGCTCAACCAGGGGATCTCATTCCACTGAAGCTTTCTTT.

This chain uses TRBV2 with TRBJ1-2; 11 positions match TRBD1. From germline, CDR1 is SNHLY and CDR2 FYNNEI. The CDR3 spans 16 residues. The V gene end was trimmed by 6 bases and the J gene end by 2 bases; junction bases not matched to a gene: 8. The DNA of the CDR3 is TGTGCCAGCAGCGCGGACAGGGGGCAAACGAACTATGGCTACACCTTC. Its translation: CASSADRGQTNYGYTF.

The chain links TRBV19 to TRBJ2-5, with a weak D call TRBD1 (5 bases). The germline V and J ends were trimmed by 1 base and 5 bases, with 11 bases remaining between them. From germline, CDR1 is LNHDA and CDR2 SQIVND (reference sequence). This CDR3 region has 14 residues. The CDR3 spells CASSIVSGRETQYF. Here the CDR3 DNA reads TGTGCCAGTAGTATAGTTTCAGGGCGGGAGACCCAGTACTTC.

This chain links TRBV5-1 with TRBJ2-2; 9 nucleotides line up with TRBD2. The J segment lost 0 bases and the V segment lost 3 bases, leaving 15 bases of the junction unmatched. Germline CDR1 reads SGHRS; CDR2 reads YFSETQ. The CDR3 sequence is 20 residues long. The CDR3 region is CASSYIFGSSGDANTGELFF. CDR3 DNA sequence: TGCGCCAGCAGCTATATATTCGGTTCTAGCGGGGACGCGAACACCGGGGAGCTGTTTTTT.